The text below deals with one TCR beta chain. The sample carries other DNA sequences with the same CDR3. This sample is part of a study of blood T cell repertoires in COVID-19. Authors' data handling: Scientists estimated how many nucleated cells there were by amplifying reference gene primers. Some clones are missing from TCRdb's copy, which holds only in-frame ones; the method was immunoSEQ multiplex PCR. V, J and clone size are taken as reported in that table, and D and trimming were inferred from the DNA itself. The profile shows approximately 69,000 clones, 88% of them singletons. V was clipped by 6 bases and J by 3 bases; unmatched bases: 6. The CDR3 contains 14 residues. Germline V CDR1 and CDR2: SNHLY, FYNNEI.

The receptor's source is a man aged 45-65 years with acute or convalescent COVID-19. The chain links TRBV2 to TRBJ1-1; 8 positions agree with TRBD1. The sample taken for sequencing was peripheral blood. The CDR3 DNA reads as TGTGCCAGCAGGACAGGACAGGGTTACACTGAAGCTTTCTTT. Its protein is CASRTGQGYTEAFF.